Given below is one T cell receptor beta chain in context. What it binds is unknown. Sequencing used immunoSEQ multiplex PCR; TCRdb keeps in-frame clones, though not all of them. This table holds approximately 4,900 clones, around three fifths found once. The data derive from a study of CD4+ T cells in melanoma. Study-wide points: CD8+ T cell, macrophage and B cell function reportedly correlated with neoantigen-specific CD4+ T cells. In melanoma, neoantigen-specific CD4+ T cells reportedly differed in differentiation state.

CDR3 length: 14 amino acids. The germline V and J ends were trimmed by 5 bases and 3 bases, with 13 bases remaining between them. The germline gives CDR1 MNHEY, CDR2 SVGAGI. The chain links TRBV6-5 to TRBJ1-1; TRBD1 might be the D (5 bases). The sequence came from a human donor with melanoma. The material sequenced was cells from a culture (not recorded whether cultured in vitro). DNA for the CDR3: TGTGCCAGCAGTCCCTATGGACAAGACACTGAAGCTTTCTTT. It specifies CASSPYGQDTEAFF.